The 5 T cell receptor beta chains reported below all come from one sample, sequenced in a study of shared clonotypes between healthy human individuals. The repertoire was sequenced with immunoSEQ multiplex PCR; TCRdb's copy has only in-frame clones and lacks some. The top ten hold approximately 0.4% of the sample, which has more than 1,200,000 clones, less than 99% seen once. Material for sequencing was naive CD4+ T cells sorted from blood. The subset was: CD45RA+ positively selected. Source of these receptors: a man under 40 in good health.

This chain joins TRBV18 and TRBJ2-1, with 14 bases aligning to TRBD2. J was trimmed by 5 bases and V by 3 bases; bases with no gene match: 3. CDR1 and CDR2 from the germline V gene are KGHSH and LQKENI. The CDR3 is made up of 16 amino acids. In DNA, the CDR3 is TGTGCCAGCTCACCTGGGACTAGCGGGAGCCACAATGAGCAGTTCTTC. Translation: CASSPGTSGSHNEQFF.

V gene TRBV5-8 combines with J gene TRBJ2-2, with unresolved D. The CDR3 length is 13 residues. V was pared by 1 base and J by 6 bases, with 7 bases between. Germline V gene sequence: CDR1 SGHTS, CDR2 YDEGEE. CDR3 in amino acids: CASSLKLPGELFF. As DNA, the CDR3 is TGTGCCAGCAGCTTGAAACTTCCCGGGGAGCTGTTTTTT.

This chain links TRBV9 with TRBJ1-5, with D maybe TRBD1 (6 bases). This CDR3 spans 16 amino acids. Germline values: CDR1 SGDLS, CDR2 YYNGEE. Trimming removed 4 bases at V and 7 bases at J, with 21 bases between. The CDR3 nucleotides are TGTGCCAGCAGCCCCGGTAGGGGGGCGTTAGTGCAGCCCCAGCATTTT. Translation: CASSPGRGALVQPQHF. Combining the CDR3 with reference TRBV9 and TRBJ1-5 gives the whole variable domain DSGVTQTPKHLITATGQRVTLRCSPRSGDLSVYWYQQSLDQGLQFLIQYYNGEERAKGNILERFSAQQFPDLHSELNLSSLELGDSALYFCASSPGRGALVQPQHFGDGTRLSIL.

This chain links TRBV15 with TRBJ1-5; D remains ambiguous. V lost 3 bases, J lost 5 bases, and 8 bases lay in between. The germline gives CDR1 LNHNV, CDR2 YYDKDF (reference sequence). This CDR3 comprises 13 residues. The CDR3 sequence: CATSRGIDQPQHF. CDR3 bases: TGTGCCACCAGCAGGGGGATAGATCAGCCCCAGCATTTT.

The chain carries TRBV7-7 and TRBJ2-7; the D is unclear. V gave up 6 bases and J gave up 0 bases, with 12 bases separating them. This CDR3 is 14 amino acids long. Germline CDR1 is SSHAT and CDR2 is FNYEAQ (reference sequence). CDR3 sequence reads: CASSPSKYSYEQYF. In nucleotides, the CDR3 is TGTGCCAGCAGTCCAAGCAAGTACTCCTACGAGCAGTACTTC.